Below are 12 T cell receptor beta chains sequenced from a single sample in a study of blood T cell repertoires in COVID-19. Using immunoSEQ multiplex PCR, the repertoire was profiled, and TCRdb retains in-frame clones only, with some absent. The sample holds some 47,000 clones, 75% to 90% seen once. The sequenced sample was peripheral blood. The receptor source for this set is an elderly woman in a cohort sampled during active or convalescent COVID-19.

The chain employs TRBV27 and TRBJ2-5; a possible D gene is TRBD2 (5 bases). There are 13 residues in the CDR3. V lost 6 bases to trimming and J lost 5 bases, with 13 bases between them. Germline V gene sequence: CDR1 MNHEY, CDR2 SMNVEV (reference sequence). The CDR3: CASSPRRGETQYF. In DNA form, the CDR3 reads TGTGCCAGCAGCCCCAGGAGAGGGGAGACCCAGTACTTC.

This clone showed up just once. This sequence joins TRBV5-4 and TRBJ2-7; the match to TRBD2 covers 8 bases. The germline V gene has CDR1 SGHNT and CDR2 YYREEE (reference sequence). V gave up 2 bases and J gave up 3 bases; unmatched junction bases: 4. The CDR3 is made up of 14 amino acids. CDR3 coding DNA: TGTGCCAGCAGCTTCCTCACTAGCGGCTACGAGCAGTACTTC. Translating it yields CASSFLTSGYEQYF.

This chain uses TRBV7-2 with TRBJ1-5; D is uncertain. Germline V CDR1 and CDR2: SGHTA, FQGNSA. Trimming took off 2 bases at V and 3 bases at J, with 8 bases between the two ends. The CDR3 is made up of 14 amino acids. DNA for the CDR3: TGTGCCAGCAGCTTAACGGTCCCCAATCAGCCCCAGCATTTT. It specifies CASSLTVPNQPQHF.

The chain couples TRBV24-1 to TRBJ2-3, with 10 bases matching TRBD1. The germline gives CDR1 KGHDR, CDR2 SFDVKD. The CDR3 runs 14 residues. The V segment lost 4 bases and the J segment 10 bases; nucleotides outside the gene matches: 7. In nucleotides, the CDR3 is TGTGCCACCAGTGACTCTACTGGGACAGGGGCGCAGTATTTT. This encodes CATSDSTGTGAQYF.

This clone was detected a few times. The chain is built from TRBV5-1 and TRBJ2-3; no clear D gene. The CDR3 runs to 15 residues. V lost 0 bases, J lost 1 base, and 9 bases lay in between. Germline assignment: CDR1 SGHRS and CDR2 YFSETQ. Here the CDR3 DNA reads TGCGCCAGCAGCTTGGTTGGAGCTGGCACAGATACGCAGTATTTT. Amino acid sequence: CASSLVGAGTDTQYF.

The rearrangement links TRBV2 to TRBJ1-4, with 9 bases that match TRBD1. Germline CDR1 is SNHLY and CDR2 is FYNNEI. The CDR3 consists of 13 residues. Trimming cost V 4 bases and J 13 bases; bases outside gene matches: 7. In nucleotides, the CDR3 is TGTGCCAGCAGTGGGGACAGGGTTGGGATACTGTTTTTT. This encodes CASSGDRVGILFF.

The CDR3 nucleotides are TGTGCCAGCAGCTCCCAGTTGCATCGGCAGTTCTTC. It encodes CASSSQLHRQFF. V usage is TRBV5-4 and J usage is TRBJ2-1, with no clear D. The V gene lost 3 bases and the J gene lost 12 bases, with 13 bases spanning the gap. This CDR3 contains 12 residues. CDR1 SGHNT and CDR2 YYREEE come from the germline V gene (reference sequence).

This clone has more than one count but fewer than ten. This chain joins TRBV3-1 (or the pseudogene TRBV3-2) and TRBJ1-2; D remains ambiguous. Germline V lookup: CDR1 LGHDT, CDR2 YNNKEL (reference sequence). The V gene lost 7 bases and the J gene lost 8 bases, with 14 bases spanning the gap. This CDR3 has 12 residues. CDR3 sequence (DNA): TGTGCCAGCACCTCTAAGGGAGACGGCTACACCTTC. This sequence encodes CASTSKGDGYTF.

The chain is built from TRBV12-5 and TRBJ1-1; TRBD1 agrees at 9 bases. V lost 6 bases to trimming and J lost 3 bases; unmatched junction nucleotides: 2. The CDR3 extends over 13 amino acids. Germline-derived CDR1 and CDR2 are LGHNT and FRNRAP. Here the CDR3 DNA reads TGTGCTAGTGGCAGGACAGGGGACACTGAAGCTTTCTTT. This translates into CASGRTGDTEAFF.

As DNA, the CDR3 is TGCGCCAGCAGCCAAGAACCAGCGGGGGGACTGAACACCGGGGAGCTGTTTTTT. Its protein product is CASSQEPAGGLNTGELFF. The V and J genes are TRBV4-1 and TRBJ2-2, with 9 bases fitting TRBD2. V gave up 0 bases and J gave up 1 base; unmatched junction bases: 6. The CDR3 contains 18 residues. Germline CDR1 reads MGHRA; CDR2 reads YSYEKL.

V and J are TRBV3-1 (or the pseudogene TRBV3-2) and TRBJ2-7, with 8 bases aligning to TRBD2. Germline V gene lookup returns CDR1 LGHDT and CDR2 YNNKEL (reference sequence). V lost 0 bases to trimming and J lost 2 bases; unmatched junction nucleotides: 6. This CDR3 has 16 amino acids. CDR3 sequence reads: CASSQEYGGRTYEQYF. DNA of the CDR3: TGTGCCAGCAGCCAAGAATACGGCGGGAGGACCTACGAGCAGTACTTC.

The chain uses TRBV19 and TRBJ1-4, with unresolved D. The CDR3 runs to 14 residues. Trimming removed 3 bases at V and 10 bases at J, with 15 bases between. Germline values: CDR1 LNHDA, CDR2 SQIVND (reference sequence). CDR3 region: CASSIEGYRGKLFF. In DNA, the CDR3 is TGTGCCAGTAGTATCGAGGGATACCGAGGAAAACTGTTTTTT. Using reference TRBV19 and TRBJ1-4 for the parts outside the CDR3, the full variable domain is DGGITQSPKYLFRKEGQNVTLSCEQNLNHDAMYWYRQDPGQGLRLIYYSQIVNDFQKGDIAEGYSVSREKKESFPLTVTSAQKNPTAFYLCASSIEGYRGKLFFGSGTQLSVL.